The clone carrying this TCR beta chain was seen a handful of times. The CDR3 is 16 amino acids. Trimming removed 0 bases at V and 3 bases at J, with 14 bases between. The germline V gene encodes CDR1 MNHNY and CDR2 SVGAGI (reference sequence). The data belong to a study of T cells in Graves' hyperthyroidism and ophthalmopathy. RNA transcripts provided the source from which TCR beta CDR3 regions were amplified. HTBI primers were used for first-round RT-PCR of the TCR CDR3. TCRdb re-called the multiplex PCR reads through MiXCR, storing one row per CDR3 protein. This sample has about 640,000 distinct CDR3 sequences; about a fifth occur once, and the top ten carry 34%.

Sequenced: blood. The rearrangement joins TRBV6-6 to TRBJ2-5, with TRBD1 as a possible D gene (5 bases). The receptor comes from a young man with Graves' ophthalmopathy. The DNA for the CDR3 is TGTGCCAGCAGTTACTCGAACCACGGCAGGGAAGAGACCCAGTACTTC. This codes for CASSYSNHGREETQYF.